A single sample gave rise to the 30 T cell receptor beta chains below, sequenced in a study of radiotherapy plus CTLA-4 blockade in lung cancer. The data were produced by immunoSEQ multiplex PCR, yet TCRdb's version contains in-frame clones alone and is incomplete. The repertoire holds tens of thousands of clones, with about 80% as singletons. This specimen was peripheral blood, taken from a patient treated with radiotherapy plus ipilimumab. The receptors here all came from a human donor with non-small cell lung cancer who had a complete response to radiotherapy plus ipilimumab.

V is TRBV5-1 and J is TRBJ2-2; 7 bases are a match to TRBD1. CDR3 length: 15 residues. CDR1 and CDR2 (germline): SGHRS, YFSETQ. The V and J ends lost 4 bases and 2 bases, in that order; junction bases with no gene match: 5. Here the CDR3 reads CASSRDSSNTGELFF. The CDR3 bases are TGCGCCAGCAGCCGGGACAGCAGCAACACCGGGGAGCTGTTTTTT.

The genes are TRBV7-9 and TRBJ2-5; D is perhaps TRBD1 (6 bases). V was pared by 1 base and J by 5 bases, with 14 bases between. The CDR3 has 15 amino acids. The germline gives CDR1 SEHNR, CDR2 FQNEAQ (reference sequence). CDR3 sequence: CASSLGRTGLETQYF. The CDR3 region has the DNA TGTGCCAGCAGCTTAGGAAGAACAGGGTTGGAGACCCAGTACTTC.

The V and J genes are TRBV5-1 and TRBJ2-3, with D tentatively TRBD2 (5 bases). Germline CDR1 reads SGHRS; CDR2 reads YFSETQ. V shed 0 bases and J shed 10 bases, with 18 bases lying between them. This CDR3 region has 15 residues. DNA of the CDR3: TGCGCCAGCAGCTTGGAAGGCGGCGGGTACGCAGCGCAGTATTTT. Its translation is CASSLEGGGYAAQYF. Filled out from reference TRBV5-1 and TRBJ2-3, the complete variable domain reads KAGVTQTPRYLIKTRGQQVTLSCSPISGHRSVSWYQQTPGQGLQFLFEYFSETQRNKGNFPGRFSGRQFSNSRSEMNVSTLELGDSALYLCASSLEGGGYAAQYFGPGTRLTVL.

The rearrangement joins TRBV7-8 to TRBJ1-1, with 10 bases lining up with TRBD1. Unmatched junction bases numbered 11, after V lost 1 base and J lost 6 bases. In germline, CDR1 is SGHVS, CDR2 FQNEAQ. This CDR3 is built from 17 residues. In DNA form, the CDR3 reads TGTGCCAGCAGCTTAGTATCCCCGAGGACAGGGGGGGCTGAAGCTTTCTTT. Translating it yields CASSLVSPRTGGAEAFF.

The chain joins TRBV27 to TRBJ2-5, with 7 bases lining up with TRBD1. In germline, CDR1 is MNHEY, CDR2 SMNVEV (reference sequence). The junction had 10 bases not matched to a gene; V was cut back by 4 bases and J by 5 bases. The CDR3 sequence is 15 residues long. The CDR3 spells CASSSLLGTAETQYF. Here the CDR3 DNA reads TGTGCCAGCAGTTCTTTACTCGGGACAGCCGAGACCCAGTACTTC.

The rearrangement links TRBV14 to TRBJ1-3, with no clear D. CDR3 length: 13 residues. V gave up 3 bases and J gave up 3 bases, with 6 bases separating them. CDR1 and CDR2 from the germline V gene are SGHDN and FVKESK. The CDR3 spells CASSHRYGNTIYF. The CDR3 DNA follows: TGTGCCAGCAGCCATCGATATGGAAACACCATATATTTT.

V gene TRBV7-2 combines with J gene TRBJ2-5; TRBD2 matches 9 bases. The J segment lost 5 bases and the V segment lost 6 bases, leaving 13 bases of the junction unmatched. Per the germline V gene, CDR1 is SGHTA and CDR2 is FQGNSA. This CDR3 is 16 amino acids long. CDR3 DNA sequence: TGTGCCAGCAGTGGTATAGCGGGGGCCGTTCGGGAGACCCAGTACTTC. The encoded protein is CASSGIAGAVRETQYF.

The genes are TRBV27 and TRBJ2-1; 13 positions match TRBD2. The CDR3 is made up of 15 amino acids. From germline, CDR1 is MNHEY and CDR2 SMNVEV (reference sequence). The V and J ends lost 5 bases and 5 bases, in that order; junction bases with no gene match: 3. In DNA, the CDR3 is TGTGCCAGCAGTCACACTAGCGGGGGGGACAATGAGCAGTTCTTC. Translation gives CASSHTSGGDNEQFF.

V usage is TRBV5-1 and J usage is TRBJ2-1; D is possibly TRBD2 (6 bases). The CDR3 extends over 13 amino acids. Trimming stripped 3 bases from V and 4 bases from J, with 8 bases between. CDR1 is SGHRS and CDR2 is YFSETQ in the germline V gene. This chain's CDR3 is CASSWRGYNEQFF. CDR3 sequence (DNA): TGCGCCAGCAGCTGGAGGGGTTACAATGAGCAGTTCTTC.

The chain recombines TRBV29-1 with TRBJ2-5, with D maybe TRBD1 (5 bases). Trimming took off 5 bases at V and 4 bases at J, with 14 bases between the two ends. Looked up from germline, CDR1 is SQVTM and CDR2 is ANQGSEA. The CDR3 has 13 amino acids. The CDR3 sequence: CSVSPVRVETQYF. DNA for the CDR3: TGCAGCGTTAGCCCGGTCAGGGTAGAGACCCAGTACTTC.

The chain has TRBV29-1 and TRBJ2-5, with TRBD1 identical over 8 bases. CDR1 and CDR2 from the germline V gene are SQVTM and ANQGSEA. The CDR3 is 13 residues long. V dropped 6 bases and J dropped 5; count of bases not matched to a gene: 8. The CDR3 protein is CSVVQGAGETQYF. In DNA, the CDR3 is TGCAGCGTGGTCCAGGGGGCGGGGGAGACCCAGTACTTC.

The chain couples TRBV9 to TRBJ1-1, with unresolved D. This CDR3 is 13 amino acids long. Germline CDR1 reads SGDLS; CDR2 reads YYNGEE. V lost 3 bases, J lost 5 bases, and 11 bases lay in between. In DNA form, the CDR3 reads TGTGCCAGCAGCGCGGCCCTGGGGACTGAAGCTTTCTTT. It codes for CASSAALGTEAFF.

CDR3: CASSPRTGGLREKLFF. The CDR3 coding sequence is TGTGCCAGCAGCCCAAGGACAGGGGGTTTGCGGGAAAAACTGTTTTTT. The chain is built from TRBV7-6 and TRBJ1-4; 10 bases match TRBD1. The CDR3 consists of 16 residues. The germline CDR1 and CDR2 sequences are SGHVS and FNYEAQ. Trimming took 5 bases from V and 8 from J; bases not matched to a gene: 11.

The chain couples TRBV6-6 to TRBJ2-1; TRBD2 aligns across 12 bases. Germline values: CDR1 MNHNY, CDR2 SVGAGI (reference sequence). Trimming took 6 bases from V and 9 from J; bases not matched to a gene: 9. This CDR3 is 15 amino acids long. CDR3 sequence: CASSPTSGGRGEQFF. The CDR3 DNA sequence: TGTGCCAGCAGCCCGACTAGCGGGGGACGGGGTGAGCAGTTCTTC.

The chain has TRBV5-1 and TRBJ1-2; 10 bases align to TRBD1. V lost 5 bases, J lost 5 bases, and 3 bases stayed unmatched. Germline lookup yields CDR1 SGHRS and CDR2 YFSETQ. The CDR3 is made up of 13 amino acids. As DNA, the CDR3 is TGCGCCAGCAGTCAGGACAGGGGGTATGGCTACACCTTC. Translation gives CASSQDRGYGYTF.

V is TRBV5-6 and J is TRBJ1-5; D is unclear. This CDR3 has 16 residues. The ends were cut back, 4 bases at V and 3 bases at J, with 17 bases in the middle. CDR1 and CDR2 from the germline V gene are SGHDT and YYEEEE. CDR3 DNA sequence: TGTGCCAGCAGCGCCTTGGACGGACGGAACAATCAGCCCCAGCATTTT. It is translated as CASSALDGRNNQPQHF.

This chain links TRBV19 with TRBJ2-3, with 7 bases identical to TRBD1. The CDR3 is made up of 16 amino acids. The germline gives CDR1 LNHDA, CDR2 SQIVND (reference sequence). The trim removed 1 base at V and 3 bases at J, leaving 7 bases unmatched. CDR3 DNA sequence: TGTGCCAGTAGTATAGGAGGGGGCAGGGCAACAGATACGCAGTATTTT. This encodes CASSIGGGRATDTQYF.

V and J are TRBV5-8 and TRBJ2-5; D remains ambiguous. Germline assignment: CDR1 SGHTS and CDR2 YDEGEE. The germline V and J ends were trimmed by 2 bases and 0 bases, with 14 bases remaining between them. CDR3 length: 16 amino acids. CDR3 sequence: CASSFRTGRNQETQYF. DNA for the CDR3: TGTGCCAGCAGCTTCCGGACCGGACGGAACCAAGAGACCCAGTACTTC. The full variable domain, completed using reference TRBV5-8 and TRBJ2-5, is EAGVTQSPTHLIKTRGQQATLRCSPISGHTSVYWYQQALGLGLQFLLWYDEGEERNRGNFPPRFSGRQFPNYSSELNVNALELEDSALYLCASSFRTGRNQETQYFGPGTRLLVL.

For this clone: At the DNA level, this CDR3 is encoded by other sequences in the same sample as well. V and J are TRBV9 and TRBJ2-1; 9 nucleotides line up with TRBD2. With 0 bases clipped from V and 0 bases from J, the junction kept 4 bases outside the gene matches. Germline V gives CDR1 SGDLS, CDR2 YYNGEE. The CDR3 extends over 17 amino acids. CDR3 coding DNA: TGTGCCAGCAGCGTAGCGGGTAGCGGGAGCTCCTACAATGAGCAGTTCTTC. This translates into CASSVAGSGSSYNEQFF.

The CDR3 reads CAISESTLGVTAETQYF. Written as DNA, the CDR3 is TGTGCCATCAGTGAGTCAACCCTAGGGGTGACGGCAGAGACCCAGTACTTC. The chain joins TRBV10-3 to TRBJ2-5, with a possible D match to TRBD1 (5 bases). This CDR3 region has 17 residues. The V end was cut by 0 bases, the J end by 4 bases, with 18 bases between. Per the germline V gene, CDR1 is ENHRY and CDR2 is SYGVKD.

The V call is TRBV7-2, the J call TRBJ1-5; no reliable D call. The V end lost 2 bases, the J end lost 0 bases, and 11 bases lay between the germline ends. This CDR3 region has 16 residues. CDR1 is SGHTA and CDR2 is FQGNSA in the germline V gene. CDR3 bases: TGTGCCAGCAGCTTATTTTTGGGCGATAGCAATCAGCCCCAGCATTTT. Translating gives CASSLFLGDSNQPQHF.

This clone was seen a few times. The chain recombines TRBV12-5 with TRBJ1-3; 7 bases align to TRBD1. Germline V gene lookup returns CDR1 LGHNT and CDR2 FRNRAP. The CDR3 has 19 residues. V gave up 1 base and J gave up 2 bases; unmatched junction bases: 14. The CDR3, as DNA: TGTGCTAGTGGTTTGGCCGGGGGGACAGTGGATGTTCCTGGAAACACCATATATTTT. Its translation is CASGLAGGTVDVPGNTIYF.

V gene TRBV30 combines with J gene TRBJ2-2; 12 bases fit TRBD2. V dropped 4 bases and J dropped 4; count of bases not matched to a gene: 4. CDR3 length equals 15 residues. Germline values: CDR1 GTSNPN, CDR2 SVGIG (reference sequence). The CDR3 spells CAWNLGLAGTGELFF. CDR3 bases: TGTGCCTGGAATTTGGGACTAGCGGGCACCGGGGAGCTGTTTTTT.

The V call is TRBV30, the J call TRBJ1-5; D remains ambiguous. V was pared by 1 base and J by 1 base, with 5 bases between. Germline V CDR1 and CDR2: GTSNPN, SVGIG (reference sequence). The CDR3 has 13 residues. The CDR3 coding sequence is TGTGCCTGGAGTGGTAAAAGCAATCAGCCCCAGCATTTT. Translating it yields CAWSGKSNQPQHF. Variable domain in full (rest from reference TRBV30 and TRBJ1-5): SQTIHQWPATLVQPVGSPLSLECTVEGTSNPNLYWYRQAAGRGLQLLFYSVGIGQISSEVPQNLSASRPQDRQFILSSKKLLLSDSGFYLCAWSGKSNQPQHFGDGTRLSIL.

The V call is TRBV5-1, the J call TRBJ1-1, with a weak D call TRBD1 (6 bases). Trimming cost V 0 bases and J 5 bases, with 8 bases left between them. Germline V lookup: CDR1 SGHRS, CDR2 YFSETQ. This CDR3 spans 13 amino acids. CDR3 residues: CASSLVQGTEAFF. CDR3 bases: TGCGCCAGCAGCTTGGTACAGGGTACTGAAGCTTTCTTT.

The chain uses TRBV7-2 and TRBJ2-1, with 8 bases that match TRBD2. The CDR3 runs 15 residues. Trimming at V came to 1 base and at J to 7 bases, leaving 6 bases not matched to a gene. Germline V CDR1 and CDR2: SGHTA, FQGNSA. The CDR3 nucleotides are TGTGCCAGCAGCTTAGATCGGGAGGGTCGAAATGAGCAGTTCTTC. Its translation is CASSLDREGRNEQFF.

The CDR3 loop is CASSQGTGGALGYTF. The CDR3, as DNA: TGCGCCAGCAGCCAAGGGACAGGGGGGGCCCTCGGCTACACCTTC. This chain connects TRBV4-3 to TRBJ1-2; 10 bases agree with TRBD1. The V segment lost 1 base and the J segment 8 bases; nucleotides outside the gene matches: 7. From germline, CDR1 is LGHNA and CDR2 YSLEER. This CDR3 has 15 amino acids.

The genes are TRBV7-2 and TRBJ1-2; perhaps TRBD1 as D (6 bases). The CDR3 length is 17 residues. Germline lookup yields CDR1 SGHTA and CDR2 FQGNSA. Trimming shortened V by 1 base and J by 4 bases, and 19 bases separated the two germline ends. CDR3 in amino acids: CASSLVSGDRNPYGYTF. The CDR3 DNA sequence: TGTGCCAGCAGCTTAGTCAGCGGAGACAGGAACCCCTATGGCTACACCTTC.

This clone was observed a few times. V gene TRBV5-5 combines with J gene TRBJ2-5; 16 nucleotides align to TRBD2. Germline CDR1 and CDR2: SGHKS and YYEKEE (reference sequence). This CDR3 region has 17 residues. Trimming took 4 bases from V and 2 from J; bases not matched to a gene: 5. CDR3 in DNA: TGTGCCAGCAGCCCGGGGACTAGCGGGGGGGGACAAGAGACCCAGTACTTC. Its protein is CASSPGTSGGGQETQYF.

The CDR3: CASSPHPGNEKLFF. Written as DNA, the CDR3 is TGTGCCAGCAGCCCCCATCCGGGGAATGAAAAACTGTTTTTT. This chain joins TRBV7-2 and TRBJ1-4; D is ambiguous. Germline values: CDR1 SGHTA, CDR2 FQGNSA. Between the trimmed V and J ends, which lost 5 bases and 5 bases, there was a span of 12 bases. This CDR3 has 14 residues.